This T cell receptor beta chain appears in the sequencing data of a study of blood T cells in healthy people across ages. V gave up 5 bases and J gave up 1 base; unmatched junction bases: 9. Germline CDR1 is SNHLY and CDR2 is FYNNEI. There are 16 residues in the CDR3. A sample-barcoded 5' primer and a J-beta primer mix were used in a second PCR of about 7 to 12 cycles. Each CDR3 protein gets one entry after TCRdb re-called the 5' RACE reads with MiXCR. The data contain about 840,000 distinct CDR3 sequences, roughly 29% of them singletons. The individuals who served as donors were healthy Caucasians living in Russia, aged roughly 6 to 100. Approximately 9 milliliters of peripheral blood were drawn from each donor into EDTA-treated tubes. This clonotype was seen a few times. This sample also appeared in a second study, on T cells of mothers and their children. This second study notes: The yield was over 8 million TCR beta CDR3 reads from each mother and 2.5 million to 3 million from each child. T cell clones that were persistent and microchimeric went undetected.

This clonotype originated in a middle-aged woman in good health. Sequenced: blood. The chain joins TRBV2 to TRBJ2-3; 7 nucleotides line up with TRBD2. The CDR3, as DNA: TGTGCCAGCAGTTCCCCCGGGACTACTCGCACAGATACGCAGTATTTT. It is translated as CASSSPGTTRTDTQYF.